There are a few counts of the clone carrying this TCR beta chain. The antigen is unknown. The data stem from a study of T cell repertoires in cytomegalovirus infection. The germline gives CDR1 MNHEY, CDR2 SMNVEV (reference sequence). V was cut by 3 bases and J by 2 bases, with 9 bases left in between. This CDR3 comprises 14 residues. In TCRdb, the reads were re-called with MiXCR into one record per CDR3 protein. The sample consists of 750,000 to 900,000 distinct CDR3 sequences, under 35% of them appearing once. Findings and caveats of the study: The study found HLA-C-restricted CMV-specific TCR beta clonotypes dominating the ex vivo response.

The TCR was taken from a human donor in good health (CMV status not recorded). Some clones in this sample may be carry-over from other donors' samples. Sequencing was performed on cultured CD8+ T cells from PBMCs, taken from culture after CMV antigen stimulation. The V and J genes are TRBV27 and TRBJ2-3; the D gene could be TRBD1 or TRBD2 (5 bases each). DNA of the CDR3: TGTGCCAGCAGTTTGTGGGGGTACACAGATACGCAGTATTTT. It yields the protein CASSLWGYTDTQYF.